This T cell receptor (beta chain) stems from a study of cytomegalovirus exposure and HLA in healthy donors. Study-wide findings and caveats: Available immune exposure information was restricted to CMV serostatus only. Indistinguishable V segments such as TRBV6-2 and TRBV6-3 were excluded. A missense DCLRE1C variant was associated with V- and J-gene trimming of TCR beta chains in a later analysis, and an independent cohort replicated the association. Cytomegalovirus status, reportedly, was diagnosed with high specificity and sensitivity by the classifier.

PCR amplification relied on 60 Vbeta primers (plus 13 Jbeta primers). Here immunoSEQ multiplex PCR was the method, and the copy in TCRdb shows in-frame clones only, minus some. This table holds about 180,000 clones, 70% to 80% found once. The trim removed 4 bases at V and 0 bases at J, leaving 2 bases unmatched. CDR3 length equals 15 residues. Germline lookup yields CDR1 SGHDN and CDR2 FVKESK. Details on this clone: Its antigen is still unknown.

This TCR came from a male donor in good health and CMV-seronegative. This chain links TRBV14 with TRBJ1-5, with TRBD1 matching over 8 bases. The specimen was PBMCs. The CDR3 protein is CASSLQGASNQPQHF. CDR3 DNA: TGTGCCAGCAGCCTTCAGGGGGCTAGCAATCAGCCCCAGCATTTT.